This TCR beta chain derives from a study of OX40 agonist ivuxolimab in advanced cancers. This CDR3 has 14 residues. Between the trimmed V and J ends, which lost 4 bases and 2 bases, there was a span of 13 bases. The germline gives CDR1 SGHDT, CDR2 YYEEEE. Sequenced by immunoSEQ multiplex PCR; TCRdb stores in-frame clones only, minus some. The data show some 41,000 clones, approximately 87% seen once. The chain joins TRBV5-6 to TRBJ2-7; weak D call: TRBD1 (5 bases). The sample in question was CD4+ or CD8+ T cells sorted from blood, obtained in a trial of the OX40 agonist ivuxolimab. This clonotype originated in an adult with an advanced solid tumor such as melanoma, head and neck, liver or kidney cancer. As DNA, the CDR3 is TGTGCCAGCAGCCTCCTTGGGGCCGCCTACGAGCAGTACTTC. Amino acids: CASSLLGAAYEQYF.